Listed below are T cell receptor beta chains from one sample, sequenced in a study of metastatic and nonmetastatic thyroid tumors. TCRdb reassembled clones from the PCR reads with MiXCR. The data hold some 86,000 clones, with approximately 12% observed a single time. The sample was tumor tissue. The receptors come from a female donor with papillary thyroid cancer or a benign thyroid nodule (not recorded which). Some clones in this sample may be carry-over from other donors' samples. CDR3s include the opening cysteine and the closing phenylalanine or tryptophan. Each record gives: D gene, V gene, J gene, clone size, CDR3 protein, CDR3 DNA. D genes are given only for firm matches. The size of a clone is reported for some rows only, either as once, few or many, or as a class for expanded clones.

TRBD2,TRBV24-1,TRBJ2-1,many,CATSDSQAGVSYNEQFF,TGTGCCACCAGTGATTCACAAGCGGGAGTCTCCTACAATGAGCAGTTCTTC
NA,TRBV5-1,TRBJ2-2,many,CASSQMTGPNTGELFF,TGCGCCAGCAGCCAAATGACAGGACCAAACACCGGGGAGCTGTTTTTT
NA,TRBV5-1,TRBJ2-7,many,CASSADGLYEQYF,TGCGCCAGCAGCGCTGACGGTCTCTACGAGCAGTACTTC
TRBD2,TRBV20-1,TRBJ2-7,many,CSASSFAGVSYEQYF,TGCAGTGCTAGTTCCTTCGCGGGAGTGTCCTACGAGCAGTACTTC
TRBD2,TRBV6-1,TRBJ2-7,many,CASSAYPPGLASYEQYF,TGTGCCAGCAGTGCCTACCCTCCGGGACTAGCTTCCTACGAGCAGTACTTC
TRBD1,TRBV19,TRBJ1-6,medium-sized,CASSSQGRGSPLHF,TGTGCCAGTAGTTCACAGGGGAGGGGGTCACCCCTCCACTTT
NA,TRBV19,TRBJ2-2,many,CASSTWGRDQGGELFF,TGTGCCAGTAGTACCTGGGGCCGGGACCAGGGCGGGGAGCTGTTTTTT
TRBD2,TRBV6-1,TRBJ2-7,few,CASSEKDDGRGEQYF,TGTGCCAGCAGTGAAAAAGATGACGGGAGGGGTGAGCAGTACTTC
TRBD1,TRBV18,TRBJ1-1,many,CASSRDRGLNTEAFF,TGTGCCAGCTCGCGGGACAGGGGGCTGAACACTGAAGCTTTCTTT
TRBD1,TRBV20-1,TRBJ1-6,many,CSARDGRTGGHNSPLHF,TGCAGTGCTAGAGATGGGAGGACAGGGGGCCATAATTCACCCCTCCACTTT
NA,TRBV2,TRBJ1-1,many,CASSEQSRGTEAFF,TGTGCCAGCAGTGAACAGAGCCGAGGGACTGAAGCTTTCTTT
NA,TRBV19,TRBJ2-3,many,CASSMFRGGTDTQYF,TGTGCCAGTAGTATGTTCCGGGGCGGCACAGATACGCAGTATTTT
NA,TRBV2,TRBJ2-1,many,CASSVGGAFANEQFF,TGTGCCAGCAGTGTGGGGGGCGCATTTGCCAATGAGCAGTTCTTC
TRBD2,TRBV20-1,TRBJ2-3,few,CSASPPTGLADYTDTQYF,TGCAGTGCTAGTCCCCCTACCGGCCTAGCGGACTACACAGATACGCAGTATTTT
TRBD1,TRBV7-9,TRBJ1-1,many,CASSTQTGRTTEAFF,TGTGCCAGCAGCACACAGACAGGGAGGACGACTGAAGCTTTCTTT
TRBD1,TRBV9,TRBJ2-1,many,CASSPPPDRLYNEQFF,TGTGCCAGCAGCCCCCCCCCGGACAGGTTATACAATGAGCAGTTCTTC
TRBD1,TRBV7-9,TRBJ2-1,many,CASSLWDSPHEQFF,TGTGCCAGCAGCTTATGGGACAGTCCCCATGAGCAGTTCTTC
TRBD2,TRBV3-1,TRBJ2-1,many,CASSQVSSGSFEQFF,TGTGCCAGCAGCCAAGTTTCTAGCGGGAGTTTTGAGCAGTTCTTC
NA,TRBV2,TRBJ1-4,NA,CASSPWGAGEKLFF,TGCGCCAGCAGCCCATGGGGCGCCGGTGAAAAACTGTTTTTT
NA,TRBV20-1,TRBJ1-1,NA,CSAVEQAGKAFF,TGCAGTGCTGTGGAGCAAGCCGGTAAAGCTTTCTTT
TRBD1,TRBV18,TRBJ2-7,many,CASSPRDSFYEQYF,TGTGCCAGCTCACCCCGGGACAGCTTCTACGAGCAGTACTTC
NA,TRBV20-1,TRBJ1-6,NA,CSATPRMQAYNSPLHF,TGCAGTGCAACACCCCGAATGCAGGCATATAATTCACCCCTCCATTTT
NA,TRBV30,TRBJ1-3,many,CAGSWSAGNTIYF,TGTGCCGGGAGCTGGAGTGCTGGAAACACCATATATTTT
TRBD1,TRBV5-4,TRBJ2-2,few,CASSTIQGANTGELFF,TGTGCCAGCAGCACCATACAGGGGGCTAACACCGGGGAGCTGTTTTTT
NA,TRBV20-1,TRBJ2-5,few,CSASGRKTQYF,TGCAGTGCTAGCGGGAGAAAGACCCAGTACTTC
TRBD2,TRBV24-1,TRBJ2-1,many,CATSDLDSGSDHPTEQFF,TGTGCCACCAGTGATTTGGATAGCGGGAGCGACCACCCCACTGAGCAGTTCTTC
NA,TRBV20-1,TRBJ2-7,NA,CSARDGKEEQYF,TGCAGTGCTAGAGACGGGAAGGAGGAGCAGTACTTC